A single T cell receptor beta chain is shown here with its context. There is no known antigen for this receptor. No much larger clonotype is one base removed from it; base qualities were not supplied. This sample was included in a study of identical twins (dated by TCRdb to 2016 to 2017). The study in broad terms: The study deep-sequenced TCR alpha and beta repertoires from monozygotic twins, unrelated adults of various ages and cord blood to test whether fetal clonotypes persist. To rule out contamination, the twin experiments were replicated at different times with different library preparation protocols. Overall results and qualifications from the work: A weaker excess of twin sharing was found in beta out-of-frame sequences because the signal-to-noise ratio was lowered by fewer shared sequences. Zero-insertion analyses could be partly confounded by invariant T cells such as MAIT and iNKT, although diverse VJ usage argued against such confounding for most clonotypes. Because the same donors could not be followed over many years, conclusions were based on cross-sectional statistical analysis. In monozygotic twins, recombination models systematically underestimated out-of-frame TCR alpha sharing, but the models matched the sharing seen between unrelated individuals. Out-of-frame TCR alpha sequences shared between twins showed an excess of low generation-probability sequences compared with coincidental sharing between unrelated individuals. Fewer insertions were carried by abundant cord blood beta clonotypes, a similar but weaker trend appeared in young adult naive repertoires, and no such trend appeared in memory repertoires.

The library was built by means of 5' RACE. The sequencer listed for this sample is Illumina HiSeq 2000. A universal primer binding site was added through template switching, and the final cDNA carried a unique molecular identifier so that TCR cDNA molecules could be counted accurately. Specific primers in the conserved constant-segment region were used to synthesize first-strand cDNA for the TCR alpha and beta chains. To control for contamination, each cDNA library was double barcoded with a SMART-Mk sample barcode plus Illumina barcodes. TruSeq adapter sequences, together with Illumina sample barcodes, were added in two successive PCR steps. The Illumina HiSeq platform was used with custom primers to sequence TCR alpha and beta cDNA libraries. In the original analysis: MiGEC processed the raw reads to extract unique molecular identifiers, while MiXCR was used to determine the CDR3 positions. Recombination models were inferred per individual with the repgenHMM and IGoR tools using an EM algorithm. Shared clonotypes were analyzed with the tcR package in R, and sharing was normalized by the product of cloneset sizes. To study raw recombination free of thymic and clonal selection effects, out-of-frame nonproductive sequences were analyzed. TCRdb itself trimmed the public reads at Q25 with fastp, ran MiXCR and retained productive beta chains. Every entry covers one CDR3 protein and lists the most common genes and DNA from its rows. The authors' filters were not applied to this entry. This sample gives fewer than 250,000 distinct CDR3 sequences in total; around 10% of them show up just once. 5.1% of the sample goes to the ten largest clones.

Every donor in the study was a healthy Caucasian. Miltenyi CD45RO+ enrichment and human naive T-cell isolation kits were used to isolate memory (CD45RO+) and naive T cells from PBMC. This TCR was sampled from a woman between 18 and 30 years old in good health. Sequencing was done on a sample of memory (CD45RO+) T cells sorted from blood. What the cell subset or site label conveys for this sample: CD45RO+ enriched T cells.

The CDR3 has the sequence CASSPPSGSRDTQYF. The DNA sequence reads TGTGCCAGCTCACCACCTAGCGGGAGCCGCGATACGCAGTATTTT. The V and J segments used are TRBV18 and TRBJ2-3; 9 bases in between match TRBD2. In the germline V gene, CDR1 corresponds to KGHSH and CDR2 to LQKENI. The germline V and J ends show losses of 0 bases and 6 bases respectively, and no gene match explains 4 bases of the junction. From its cysteine to its phenylalanine, the CDR3 spans 15 amino acids. The sequence is cut down to CDR3 DNA, 45 bases in frame from base 1.